This TCR beta chain appears in the sequencing data of a study of T cells after yellow fever vaccination. Turning to the study itself: CD3, CD45RA, CCR7 and CD95 staining defined sorted EM, EMRA, CM and Tscm cells. Preparation of the low-cell-number fractions used SMART-Seq v4 Ultra Low Input.

This clonotype showed up just a few times. General study results and limits: Detected again after the booster were most primary-vaccination clones, at 95% to 98% CD4 and approximately 85% CD8.

This CDR3 comprises 16 residues. Germline CDR1 reads SGHNT; CDR2 reads YYREEE (reference sequence). The ends were cut back, 4 bases at V and 5 bases at J, with 20 bases in the middle. Production of TCR cDNA was by 5'RACE template switching, which also added a universal primer site and UMIs. TCRdb used MiXCR to reprocess the 5' RACE reads, holding one entry per CDR3 protein. Of roughly 45,000 distinct CDR3 sequences in the sample, about 6.3% were seen once. V is TRBV5-4 and J is TRBJ2-3; no clear D. This clonotype originated in a man aged 25-45 years who received the YFV17D yellow fever vaccine. The sample was PBMCs, either bulk or a sorted T-cell subset (CD4+, CD8+, memory, or dextramer-sorted; not recorded which), taken 45 days after the yellow fever booster vaccination. CDR3 DNA: TGTGCCAGCAGCCCTCGCCAGGCCAGCAGGCGAGATACGCAGTATTTT. Amino acids: CASSPRQASRRDTQYF.